This TCR beta chain was documented in a study of cytomegalovirus exposure and HLA in healthy donors. General study points: Most TCR sequences were rare, but some public TCRs occurred in many donors. According to a subsequent analysis, TCR clusters from the first cohort were inclined to appear together in the 120 validation repertoires.

About this clone itself: The target antigen is unknown.

Repertoires were generated with immunoSEQ multiplex PCR, while TCRdb's copy carries only in-frame clones and drops some. The sample has under 400,000 clones, approximately 86% seen once. CDR1 MDHEN and CDR2 SYDVKM come from the germline V gene. The CDR3 loop spans 14 amino acids. V lost 6 bases, J lost 2 bases, and 5 bases stayed unmatched. The sample consisted of PBMCs. This clonotype originated in a man aged 25 to 40 in good health and CMV-seronegative. The V and J genes are TRBV28 and TRBJ2-5, with TRBD2 matching 8 bases. CDR3 sequence reads: CASSGTGGQETQYF. The CDR3 coding sequence is TGTGCCAGCAGCGGGACGGGGGGGCAAGAGACCCAGTACTTC.